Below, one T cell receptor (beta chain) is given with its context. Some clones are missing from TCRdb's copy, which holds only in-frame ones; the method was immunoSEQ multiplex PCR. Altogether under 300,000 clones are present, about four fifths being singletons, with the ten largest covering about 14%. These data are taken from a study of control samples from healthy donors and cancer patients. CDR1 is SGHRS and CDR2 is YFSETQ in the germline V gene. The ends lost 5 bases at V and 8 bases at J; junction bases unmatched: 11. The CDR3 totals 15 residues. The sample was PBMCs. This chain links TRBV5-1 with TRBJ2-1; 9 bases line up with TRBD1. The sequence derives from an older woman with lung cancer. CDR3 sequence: CASRDGTGRTYEQFF. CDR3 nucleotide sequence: TGCGCCAGCAGGGACGGGACAGGGAGAACATATGAGCAGTTCTTC. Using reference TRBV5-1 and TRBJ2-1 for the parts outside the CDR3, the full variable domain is KAGVTQTPRYLIKTRGQQVTLSCSPISGHRSVSWYQQTPGQGLQFLFEYFSETQRNKGNFPGRFSGRQFSNSRSEMNVSTLELGDSALYLCASRDGTGRTYEQFFGPGTRLTVL.